This passage covers 16 T cell receptor beta chains from one sample sequenced in a study of patients and donors after allogeneic stem cell transplantation. TCRdb recomputed calls from the RT-PCR reads with MiXCR, one row per CDR3 protein. The table lists roughly 230,000 distinct CDR3 sequences, 12% to 15% of them singletons. Sequenced material: blood, either unsorted or a sorted T cell fraction (not recorded which). The source of these receptors is a human donor who was either an allogeneic HSCT recipient or a stem cell or donor lymphocyte infusion donor (not recorded which). It is not recorded whose cells these are; they may come from a transplant donor.

As DNA, the CDR3 is TGTGCCAGCAGCTTTAGTAGCGGGGGGGCCACAGATACGCAGTATTTT. It yields the protein CASSFSSGGATDTQYF. The J gene is TRBJ2-3, the V gene TRBV7-2, with 11 positions matching TRBD2. CDR3 length: 16 residues. In germline, CDR1 is SGHTA, CDR2 FQGNSA. J was trimmed by 2 bases and V by 3 bases; bases with no gene match: 4. Combining the CDR3 with reference TRBV7-2 and TRBJ2-3 gives the whole variable domain GAGVSQSPSNKVTEKGKDVELRCDPISGHTALYWYRQSLGQGLEFLIYFQGNSAPDKSGLPSDRFSAERTGGSVSTLTIQRTQQEDSAVYLCASSFSSGGATDTQYFGPGTRLTVL.

The CDR3 loop reads CASSSPTNPGLQIYGYTF. The CDR3 nucleotides are TGCGCCAGCAGCAGCCCCACCAATCCGGGACTCCAAATCTATGGCTACACCTTC. The rearrangement uses TRBV5-1 and TRBJ1-2; perhaps TRBD1 as D (5 bases). V was shortened by 4 bases and J by 4 bases, with 26 bases between the two germline ends. Germline V gene lookup returns CDR1 SGHRS and CDR2 YFSETQ. This CDR3 has 18 residues.

In this sample, this clonotype turned up a few times. The chain carries TRBV4-3 and TRBJ2-2, with D tentatively TRBD2 (7 bases). Per the germline V gene, CDR1 is LGHNA and CDR2 is YSLEER. The V end lost 4 bases, the J end lost 4 bases, and 13 bases lay between the germline ends. The CDR3 consists of 15 residues. The chain's CDR3 is CASSPHRGGTGELFF. Written as DNA, the CDR3 is TGCGCCAGCAGCCCCCATAGGGGGGGCACCGGGGAGCTGTTTTTT.

This sequence joins TRBV12-3 or TRBV12-4 and TRBJ1-5; possible D gene TRBD1, 6 bases. The CDR3 extends over 15 amino acids. With 5 bases removed from V and 0 bases from J, the gap between germline ends came to 11 bases. CDR3 amino acids: CASSPGGLSNQPQHF. As DNA, the CDR3 is TGTGCCAGCAGTCCCGGGGGGCTTAGCAATCAGCCCCAGCATTTT.

The rearrangement uses TRBV10-3 and TRBJ1-1; no clear D. Germline values: CDR1 ENHRY, CDR2 SYGVKD. Trimming took 0 bases from V and 4 from J, leaving 12 bases between them. The CDR3 consists of 15 residues. The CDR3 is CAISESNGMSTEAFF. As DNA, the CDR3 is TGTGCCATCAGTGAGTCGAACGGTATGAGCACTGAAGCTTTCTTT.

This clonotype was counted ten times or more. The rearrangement links TRBV7-2 to TRBJ1-1, with 10 bases fitting TRBD1. Germline CDR1 reads SGHTA; CDR2 reads FQGNSA. The CDR3 spans 14 residues. The V and J ends lost 2 bases and 4 bases, in that order; junction bases with no gene match: 1. CDR3 coding DNA: TGTGCCAGCAGCTTAAGACAGGGGGCCACTGAAGCTTTCTTT. This gives the protein CASSLRQGATEAFF.

The chain is built from TRBV7-8 and TRBJ2-3; 12 bases fit TRBD1. Germline V gives CDR1 SGHVS, CDR2 FQNEAQ. V gave up 4 bases and J gave up 6 bases; unmatched junction bases: 5. This CDR3 has 15 amino acids. CDR3 residues: CASSSGDRGLDTQYF. The CDR3 nucleotides are TGTGCCAGCAGCTCTGGGGACAGGGGGCTGGATACGCAGTATTTT.

The chain links TRBV7-2 to TRBJ2-1; possibly TRBD2 for D (6 bases). The V end was cut by 5 bases, the J end by 0 bases, with 11 bases between. CDR1 and CDR2 (germline): SGHTA, FQGNSA. CDR3 length: 15 residues. Here the CDR3 DNA reads TGTGCCAGCAGCCCGATCGGGAGCTCCTACAATGAGCAGTTCTTC. It yields the protein CASSPIGSSYNEQFF.

This CDR3 reads CASSGPGLAGGPDEQFF. The CDR3 coding sequence is TGCGCCAGCAGCGGACCGGGACTAGCGGGAGGGCCCGATGAGCAGTTCTTC. The chain recombines TRBV5-1 with TRBJ2-1; 16 nucleotides line up with TRBD2. J was trimmed by 8 bases and V by 4 bases; bases with no gene match: 9. The CDR3 consists of 17 residues. The germline gives CDR1 SGHRS, CDR2 YFSETQ.

The V and J genes are TRBV7-9 and TRBJ2-3; the D gene is possibly TRBD2 (5 bases). Trimming left V 8 bases short and J 0 bases short, with 15 bases between. The germline CDR1 and CDR2 sequences are SEHNR and FQNEAQ (reference sequence). The CDR3 extends over 15 amino acids. The CDR3 coding sequence is TGTGCCAGCGTCCACGGGGAGTCTAGCACAGATACGCAGTATTTT. Amino acid sequence: CASVHGESSTDTQYF. The variable domain in full, completed from reference TRBV7-9 and TRBJ2-3, reads DTGVSQNPRHKITKRGQNVTFRCDPISEHNRLYWYRQTLGQGPEFLTYFQNEAQLEKSRLLSDRFSAERPKGSFSTLEIQRTEQGDSAMYLCASVHGESSTDTQYFGPGTRLTVL.

This clonotype was picked up a small number of times. The V call is TRBV7-2, the J call TRBJ2-7; TRBD2 matches at 14 bases. The CDR3 sequence is 16 residues long. Germline V CDR1 and CDR2: SGHTA, FQGNSA. The trim removed 5 bases at V and 1 base at J, leaving 4 bases unmatched. Here the CDR3 DNA reads TGTGCCAGCAGCCGGGGACTAGCGGGGGTATCCTACGAGCAGTACTTC. Translated, it gives CASSRGLAGVSYEQYF. The full variable domain, with the rest looked up from reference TRBV7-2 and TRBJ2-7, is GAGVSQSPSNKVTEKGKDVELRCDPISGHTALYWYRQSLGQGLEFLIYFQGNSAPDKSGLPSDRFSAERTGGSVSTLTIQRTQQEDSAVYLCASSRGLAGVSYEQYFGPGTRLTVT.

This sequence joins TRBV12-3 or TRBV12-4 and TRBJ2-3; D uncertain. This CDR3 comprises 14 residues. V lost 6 bases and J 1 base, leaving 11 bases between the germline ends. Here the CDR3 DNA reads TGTGCCAGCAGCTCGGTACGGCGCACAGATACGCAGTATTTT. It encodes CASSSVRRTDTQYF.

This chain uses TRBV12-3 or TRBV12-4 with TRBJ1-4; TRBD1 might be the D (6 bases). The CDR3 extends over 15 amino acids. The ends were cut back, 7 bases at V and 5 bases at J, with 17 bases in the middle. DNA for the CDR3: TGTGCCAGCACCCTGGGGGGGGGCGTCAATGAAAAACTGTTTTTT. It translates to CASTLGGGVNEKLFF.

This clonotype was observed at least ten times. V is TRBV2 and J is TRBJ2-1; D assignment may be TRBD1 or TRBD2 (5 bases each). In germline, CDR1 is SNHLY, CDR2 FYNNEI. The CDR3 totals 13 residues. V was shortened by 7 bases and J by 6 bases, with 13 bases between the two germline ends. Here the CDR3 DNA reads TGTGCCAGCATGGGGGTTTGGGGCAATGAGCAGTTCTTC. Encoded protein: CASMGVWGNEQFF.

The chain recombines TRBV18 with TRBJ2-7; 9 nucleotides align to TRBD1. The CDR3 has 17 residues. Germline CDR1 KGHSH, CDR2 LQKENI. The J segment lost 3 bases and the V segment lost 1 base, leaving 10 bases of the junction unmatched. The CDR3 reads CASSPQVMGTGYYEQYF. As DNA, the CDR3 is TGTGCCAGCTCACCACAAGTTATGGGGACAGGGTACTACGAGCAGTACTTC.

This clonotype was seen many times. V usage is TRBV5-1 and J usage is TRBJ1-1, with TRBD1 matching over 9 bases. CDR3 length equals 15 residues. Germline lookup yields CDR1 SGHRS and CDR2 YFSETQ. Trimming removed 2 bases from V and 3 bases from J; junction bases left unmatched: 5. The CDR3 loop is CASSLQGAVDTEAFF. DNA of the CDR3: TGCGCCAGCAGCTTACAGGGGGCGGTGGACACTGAAGCTTTCTTT.